The rows below give T cell receptor beta chains drawn from one sample of a study of Tregs in tolerant kidney transplant recipients. Here immunoSEQ multiplex PCR was the method, and the copy in TCRdb shows in-frame clones only, minus some. The repertoire holds about 110,000 clones, with 90% as singletons. Sample: CD4+ T cells from blood, taken before the transplant. Receptor source: a human donor who received a combined kidney and bone marrow transplant. Each CDR3 is given with its conserved first and last residue. Fields, in order: CDR3 length, D gene, clone size, V gene, J gene, CDR3 DNA, CDR3 protein. The D gene is left open where the match is weak. Some rows have no size entry. The others give once, few or many, or a class for an expanded clone.

>14|-|once|TRBV2|TRBJ2-7
TGTGCCAGCCAAGCTAGCGCCAACTCCTACGAGCAGTACTTC
CASQASANSYEQYF
>18|TRBD1|-|TRBV9|TRBJ2-5
TGTGCCAGCAGCGTGAGCCTGGGCGGGACAGGGAAACAAGAGACCCAGTACTTC
CASSVSLGGTGKQETQYF
>14|-|-|TRBV6-5|TRBJ2-3
TGTGCCAGCAGTTACTCGGAGCCCACAGATACGCAGTATTTT
CASSYSEPTDTQYF
>12|-|-|TRBV28|TRBJ2-3
TGTGCCAGCAGTCTTAGAACAGATACGCAGTATTTT
CASSLRTDTQYF
>14|TRBD1|once|TRBV7-6|TRBJ1-1
TGTGCCAGCAGCCCCCGGGACAGGGACACTGAAGCTTTCTTT
CASSPRDRDTEAFF
>11|TRBD1|-|TRBV5-1|TRBJ1-1
TGCGCCAGCGGTGGGGGACAGGGAGCTTTCTTT
CASGGGQGAFF
>16|-|-|TRBV9|TRBJ2-3
TGTGCCAGCAGCGTAGACCCAGCGGGCCGCACAGATACGCAGTATTTT
CASSVDPAGRTDTQYF
>13|-|-|TRBV18|TRBJ2-1
TGTGCCAGCTCACCACCGTGGCACAATGAGCAGTTCTTC
CASSPPWHNEQFF
>17|-|-|TRBV19|TRBJ1-1
TGTGCCAGTAGTATAGCCGGGGGGCGAATTGGGAACACTGAAGCTTTCTTT
CASSIAGGRIGNTEAFF
>12|TRBD1|-|TRBV29-1|TRBJ1-2
TGCAGCGGGAGACAGGGGTTCGATGGCTACACCTTC
CSGRQGFDGYTF
>12|-|-|TRBV2|TRBJ2-7
TGTGCCAGCAGGGGTCGGGTGGACGAGCAGTACTTC
CASRGRVDEQYF
>16|TRBD1|-|TRBV10-3|TRBJ1-2
TGTGCCATCAGTGAGGGTGGGGCAGGGGGAAGGAATGGCTACACCTTC
CAISEGGAGGRNGYTF
>13|-|-|TRBV28|TRBJ1-1
TGTGCCAGCAGTTTATGGACAGACACTGAAGCTTTCTTT
CASSLWTDTEAFF
>14|-|-|TRBV29-1|TRBJ1-1
TGCAGCGCTAACCTCATGAGCATGAACACTGAAGCTTTCTTT
CSANLMSMNTEAFF
>14|-|few|TRBV28|TRBJ2-7
TGTGCCAGCAGTCCCTCCGGAGGAACCTACGAGCAGTACTTC
CASSPSGGTYEQYF
>15|-|-|TRBV6-5|TRBJ1-5
TGTGCCAGCAGCCACATGACAGGTCAGGGCCAGCCCCAGCATTTT
CASSHMTGQGQPQHF
>16|TRBD1|-|TRBV5-4|TRBJ1-2
TGTGCCAGCAGCTCGGAGGGACAGGGGGTACACTATGGCTACACCTTC
CASSSEGQGVHYGYTF
>17|TRBD1|-|TRBV5-1|TRBJ1-1
TGCGCCAGCAGCTCACGTCCCGGGACAGGGATGAACACTGAAGCTTTCTTT
CASSSRPGTGMNTEAFF
>15|TRBD1|-|TRBV18|TRBJ2-1
TGTGCCAGCTCACGGCAACAGGGGGCGCCGGTTGAGCAGTTCTTC
CASSRQQGAPVEQFF
>14|-|-|TRBV7-2|TRBJ1-2
TGTGCCAGCAGCTTCGTCCGGGGAGACTATGGCTACACCTTC
CASSFVRGDYGYTF
>15|-|-|TRBV7-2|TRBJ1-2
TGTGCCAGCAGCTATGAGGCTATTCCTAACTATGGCTACACCTTC
CASSYEAIPNYGYTF
>14|-|-|TRBV9|TRBJ2-1
TGTGCCAGCAGCGTAGGTCTAGGCGCGGGTGAGCAGTTCTTC
CASSVGLGAGEQFF
>14|-|few|TRBV19|TRBJ1-6
TGTGCCAGTACCGGACTTCGGACTGGCTCACCCCTCCACTTT
CASTGLRTGSPLHF
>16|TRBD2|-|TRBV4-1|TRBJ2-7
TGCGCCAGCAGCCAAGGACTAGCGGGAGAACGGGGCGAGCAGTACTTC
CASSQGLAGERGEQYF
>15|-|-|TRBV29-1|TRBJ2-1
TGCAGCGTTACCCGGTCGGCCCAGGTTAGGGAGAGGCAGTTCTTC
CSVTRSAQVRERQFF
>15|-|-|TRBV27|TRBJ2-7
TGTGCCAGCAGTTTACAGGGCGCCCATTCCTACGAGCAGTACTTC
CASSLQGAHSYEQYF
>14|-|-|TRBV5-5|TRBJ2-7
TGTGCCAGCAGCTTGGTGGGGAGCTCCTACGAGCAGTACTTC
CASSLVGSSYEQYF
>15|TRBD1|-|TRBV9|TRBJ1-2
TGTGCCAGCAGTTCCCGGGACAGGGAAGACTATGGCTACACCTTC
CASSSRDREDYGYTF
>14|-|once|TRBV2|TRBJ1-2
TGTGCCAGTAGCGACAGGACACCTAACTATGGCTACACCTTC
CASSDRTPNYGYTF
>16|-|once|TRBV10-3|TRBJ1-3
TGTGCCATCAGCTACGGACAGTTACTCTCTGGAAACACCATATATTTT
CAISYGQLLSGNTIYF
>11|-|-|TRBV30|TRBJ1-1
TGTGCCTGGAGTCAAGGGGCAGGTGCTTTCTTT
CAWSQGAGAFF
>17|TRBD2|-|TRBV5-1|TRBJ2-1
TGCGCCAGCAGCCCGCGTACTAGCGGGAGACCGGAAAATGAGCAGTTCTTC
CASSPRTSGRPENEQFF
>16|TRBD2|-|TRBV7-8|TRBJ2-1
TGTGCCAGCAGCTTAAACTGGGGGGAGGGCTACAATGAGCAGTTCTTC
CASSLNWGEGYNEQFF
>14|-|-|TRBV5-6|TRBJ2-1
TGTGCCAGCAGCTTGGTGACTCCGAACAATGAGCAGTTCTTC
CASSLVTPNNEQFF
>15|-|-|TRBV2|TRBJ1-3
TGTGCCAGCAGTGTATCACCAGGCTCTGGAAACACCATATATTTT
CASSVSPGSGNTIYF
>16|-|-|TRBV10-2|TRBJ2-3
TGCGCCAGCAGGGACCTTGTAGCGGCCCGCACAGATACGCAGTATTTT
CASRDLVAARTDTQYF
>16|TRBD1|-|TRBV5-1|TRBJ2-3
TGCGCCAGCAGCTTTGGGAACAGGGGGCTAACAGATACGCAGTATTTT
CASSFGNRGLTDTQYF
>13|TRBD1|-|TRBV6-1|TRBJ1-1
TGTGCCAGCAGGCTACAGGGGGCGGCTGAAGCTTTCTTT
CASRLQGAAEAFF
>15|TRBD1|-|TRBV18|TRBJ1-5
TGTGCCAGCTCACCCGACAGGGGGGGCAATCAGCCCCAGCATTTT
CASSPDRGGNQPQHF
>14|TRBD1|-|TRBV2|TRBJ1-6
TGTGCCAGCAGCACGACAGGGCTAGGTTCACCCCTCCACTTT
CASSTTGLGSPLHF
>16|TRBD2|-|TRBV5-4|TRBJ2-3
TGTGCCAGCAGCTCCCAGACTAGCGGGGGGGCAGATACGCAGTATTTT
CASSSQTSGGADTQYF
>13|TRBD2|-|TRBV7-2|TRBJ2-4
TGTGCCAGCGGCTGGCGGGGGAGAAACATTCAGTACTTC
CASGWRGRNIQYF
>13|-|-|TRBV27|TRBJ2-6
TGTGCCAGCAGATTTGCGCAGGGCAACGTCCTGACTTTC
CASRFAQGNVLTF
>17|TRBD1|-|TRBV2|TRBJ1-2
TGTGCCAGCAGGTTCCCGGTGGGACAGCAATCTAACTATGGCTACACCTTC
CASRFPVGQQSNYGYTF
>12|-|-|TRBV28|TRBJ1-2
TGTGCCAGCAGTCTCAGGGTTCATGGCTACACCTTC
CASSLRVHGYTF
>15|-|-|TRBV25-1|TRBJ1-5
TGTGCCAGCAGTAAACAGGGCCTAGGGGGTCAGCCCCAGCATTTT
CASSKQGLGGQPQHF
>15|TRBD1|-|TRBV7-9|TRBJ1-1
TGTGCCAGCAGCTCGACGCCCACAGGGGGCACTGAAGCTTTCTTT
CASSSTPTGGTEAFF
>14|-|-|TRBV29-1|TRBJ2-3
TGCAGCGTTGAAGGACGTCTCCGGGCAGATACGCAGTATTTT
CSVEGRLRADTQYF
>14|TRBD1|-|TRBV6-5|TRBJ2-7
TGTGCCACCGCCGGCCCCGGGACAGCCTACGAGCAGTACTTC
CATAGPGTAYEQYF
>14|TRBD2|-|TRBV5-1|TRBJ2-2
TGCGCCAGCAGGACTAGCGGGGGGGCCGGGGAGCTGTTTTTT
CASRTSGGAGELFF
>14|TRBD1|-|TRBV5-4|TRBJ2-7
TGTGCCAGCAGCTTAGGGACAGAAACCTACGAGCAGTACTTC
CASSLGTETYEQYF
>11|-|-|TRBV29-1|TRBJ2-5
TGCAGCGTTGGCAGGTCAGAGACCCAGTACTTC
CSVGRSETQYF
>15|TRBD1|-|TRBV30|TRBJ2-1
TGTGCCTGGAGGGGAAACAGGGGGCGTAACAATGAGCAGTTCTTC
CAWRGNRGRNNEQFF
>13|-|-|TRBV5-1|TRBJ2-1
TGCGCCAGCAGCACAACCCTCAGGCCCCGGCAGTTCTTC
CASSTTLRPRQFF
>16|TRBD2|once|TRBV5-5|TRBJ2-7
TGTGCCAGCAGCTTGACTGGGACTAACAGTGCTTACGAGCAGTACTTC
CASSLTGTNSAYEQYF
>14|TRBD2|-|TRBV27|TRBJ2-1
TGTGCCAGCACCCGACTAGCGGGGAACAATGAGCAGTTCTTC
CASTRLAGNNEQFF
>11|-|-|TRBV29-1|TRBJ2-2
TGCAGCGTTGGGGACACGGGGGAGCTGTTTTTT
CSVGDTGELFF
>14|-|-|TRBV18|TRBJ1-1
TGTGCCAGCTCACCATTGGCACGGGGGGATGAAGCTTTCTTT
CASSPLARGDEAFF
>14|-|-|TRBV5-1|TRBJ2-7
TGCGCCAGCAGCTTCGGGGTCCCCTCCTACGAGCAGTACTTC
CASSFGVPSYEQYF